This T cell receptor (beta chain) was sequenced for a study of early T cells in non-severe SARS-CoV-2 infection. The wider study: Unsorted whole-blood RNA was sequenced in bulk, leaving chains unpaired. Study-level results: CD4 and private specificities were missed by VDJdb matching, which favored anti-spike CD8 responses.

Trimming cost V 1 base and J 8 bases, with 11 bases left between them. CDR3 length: 13 amino acids. In this sample, this clonotype turned up many times. Its antigen is not identified. Individually, cDNA molecules had unique molecular identifiers attached to them. One entry per CDR3 protein results from TCRdb running MiXCR on the 5' RACE reads. Of over 45,000 distinct CDR3 sequences in the sample, approximately 5.6% were seen once. The material sequenced was whole blood. The V and J genes are TRBV12-3 or TRBV12-4 and TRBJ1-2; tentatively, D is TRBD1 (6 bases). The clonotype was recovered from an adult who was a healthcare worker with PCR-confirmed SARS-CoV-2 infection or an uninfected control (not recorded which). The CDR3 reads CASSLGQGRGYTF. In DNA form, the CDR3 reads TGTGCCAGCAGTTTAGGGCAGGGGCGCGGCTACACCTTC.